This T cell receptor beta chain was sequenced in a study of beta chain features in type 1 diabetes (dated by TCRdb to the late 2010s). Study-level background: Patients and healthy donors did not differ in mean age, gender distribution, total cell number or subset yield. A total of 107,917,701 sorted cells were examined across all samples, and a strong correlation was observed between cell number per subset and RNA yield. In the study, recently diagnosed type 1 diabetes patients and matched healthy donors were compared on the TCRB repertoires of their sorted circulating CD4+ T cell subsets. Whereas all 30 or so donors provided naive and central memory subsets, regulatory and stem cell-like memory subsets were isolated from just 8 patients and roughly eight healthy donors. The paper's findings and limits, for the study overall: PCR may preferentially amplify shorter templates, but because patient and control samples were amplified and corrected together, any resulting skew would affect both groups equally. Because small numbers of individuals were included in the HLA sub-analyses, any influence of HLA type on TCRB rearrangement was left unresolved. Naive, central memory and regulatory TCRB repertoires appeared to be more similar among patients than among healthy donors. Fewer insertions and more nucleotide deletions at VDJ recombination sites were observed in patients with type 1 diabetes, implying thymic rearrangement abnormalities. Because cDNA was sequenced instead of genomic DNA, highly expressing activated cells could be over-represented, though the groups showed no difference in activation or CD3 levels. Type 1 diabetes patients showed a moderate but significant shortening of TCRB CDR3 length in all four CD4+ subsets.

Trimmed from V: 4 bases; trimmed from J: 0 bases; junction bases lacking a gene match: 6. The CDR3 numbers 17 residues from cysteine through phenylalanine. Only the CDR3 region is kept as DNA, spanning 51 bases read in frame from base 1. The germline V gene supplies CDR1 MGHRA and CDR2 YSYEKL. Each donor gave one peripheral blood draw, approximately 120 mL on average, collected into heparinised tubes. Naive, central memory, regulatory and stem cell-like memory CD4+ T cells were sorted on a BD FACSAria II using a panel including CD45RO, CCR7, CD25, CD127, CD95 and CD27. All sorted populations exceeded 95% purity. Right away, PBMCs were isolated by Lymphoprep density gradient centrifugation and were stained directly, with no culture step. To minimize batch effects, samples were stained and sorted in pairs, one healthy donor with one patient per experiment. All of the isolated RNA was reverse transcribed with the High Capacity cDNA Reverse Transcription Kit, so expressed TCRB transcripts were sequenced. Naive, central memory and regulatory T cell samples underwent deep immunoSEQ sequencing, averaging about 3.57 million total reads per sample. Sorted cells were lysed in RLT buffer and RNA was extracted with DNase-treated RNeasy Micro or Mini kits, depending on cell number. To prevent cross-contamination, every cell subset was processed on its own, while patient and healthy donor samples were processed together. The immunoSEQ multiplex PCR was used to amplify TCRB sequences from cDNA, yielding 87-bp fragments that span the CDR3 region. Amplicons were sequenced on the Illumina HiSeq platform. The published analysis was carried out like this. PCR bias was computationally corrected using synthetic template baselines, reads within Hamming distance 2 were collapsed, and singletons that could not be merged were discarded. Reads were aligned against IMGT to assign V, D and J genes, CDR3 length and insertions or deletions at six rearrangement sites. Clonotype counts were normalized to sorted cell number within each subset before computing true diversity and Gini coefficients with the tcR R package. Repertoire sharing was quantified using the overlap coefficient calculated on TCRB nucleotide sequences. Out-of-frame TCRB sequences from naive cells were analyzed as a proxy for the pre-selection repertoire. TCRdb took this table from immuneACCESS and kept in-frame rearrangements with V and J called. Such tables lack part of the clones; where checked against another copy, unresolved V genes explain under half of the gap, and the rest is unexplained. The V and J calls and clone size are taken from that table; D and trimming were inferred from the DNA. The sample data list a few hundred thousand clones, and approximately 16% of these were observed just once. Approximately 0.02% of the sample is held by the ten biggest clonotypes.

To note about this clone: The clone's antigen remains unknown. Per-base quality was not reported, and no clone a single base away is much larger than it.

Sequencing input: naive CD4+ T cells from blood. Sample cell subset or site, as interpreted from the label and publication: true naive CD4+ T cells. The chain employs TRBV4-1 and TRBJ2-7; 13 middle bases align to TRBD2. The source of this sequence is a woman between 18 and 30 years old in good health. The CDR3 corresponds to CASSPGLAGFGSYEQYF. The bases are TGCGCCAGCAGCCCGGGACTAGCGGGATTTGGCTCCTACGAGCAGTACTTC.